The 19 T cell receptor beta chains presented below share a single source sample, sequenced in a study of cytomegalovirus exposure and HLA in healthy donors listed by TCRdb under 2017. The library was prepared using the immunoSEQ multiplex PCR assay. For the multiplex PCR, a mixture combining 60 forward primers for TCR Vbeta segments and 13 reverse primers for TCR Jbeta segments was used. What TCRdb holds here is the immuneACCESS table cut down to in-frame rearrangements. Part of the clones is not present; checked against another copy, under half of the missing clones reflect an unresolved V gene, and the others are unexplained. This sample lists about 200,000 clones; 65% to 85% were detected once. The ten largest clones take up around 1.7% of the sample. Sequenced input: PBMCs. These receptors were collected from a man aged 50 to 59 in good health and CMV-seronegative.

The chain recombines TRBV2 with TRBJ2-7; 8 positions agree with TRBD1. V lost 6 bases, J lost 3 bases, and 4 bases stayed unmatched. Germline values: CDR1 SNHLY, CDR2 FYNNEI. The CDR3 extends over 13 amino acids. CDR3 loop: CASRLDRVYEQYF. Here the CDR3 DNA reads TGTGCCAGCAGGCTGGACAGGGTCTACGAGCAGTACTTC. Based on the CDR3 plus reference TRBV2 and TRBJ2-7, the full variable domain is EPEVTQTPSHQVTQMGQEVILRCVPISNHLYFYWYRQILGQKVEFLVSFYNNEISEKSEIFDDQFSVERPDGSNFTLKIRSTKLEDSAMYFCASRLDRVYEQYFGPGTRLTVT.

The chain employs TRBV7-2 and TRBJ2-4, with TRBD1 matching 7 bases. With 4 bases clipped from V and 8 bases from J, the junction kept 8 bases outside the gene matches. Per germline, CDR1 SGHTA and CDR2 FQGNSA. The CDR3 is 14 residues long. The CDR3 here is CASSSRDRADIQYF. In DNA form, the CDR3 reads TGTGCCAGCAGCTCCCGAGACAGGGCGGACATTCAGTACTTC. The full variable domain, rest sourced from reference TRBV7-2 and TRBJ2-4, is GAGVSQSPSNKVTEKGKDVELRCDPISGHTALYWYRQSLGQGLEFLIYFQGNSAPDKSGLPSDRFSAERTGGSVSTLTIQRTQQEDSAVYLCASSSRDRADIQYFGAGTRLSVL.

A single count supports this clone. This chain uses TRBV7-8 with TRBJ2-3, with 8 bases identical to TRBD1. Germline loops: CDR1 SGHVS, CDR2 FQNEAQ. CDR3 length equals 14 residues. V shed 1 base and J 4 bases; nucleotides not matched to a gene: 1. This CDR3 reads CASSLGQGPDTQYF. The CDR3, as DNA: TGTGCCAGCAGCTTAGGACAGGGGCCAGATACGCAGTATTTT.

A note on this clone: The sample holds other DNA sequences that translate to the same CDR3. The V and J genes are TRBV18 and TRBJ2-1, with TRBD2 identical over 12 bases. Germline V lookup: CDR1 KGHSH, CDR2 LQKENI. The junction had 2 bases not matched to a gene; V was cut back by 3 bases and J by 5 bases. The CDR3 contains 15 residues. Written as DNA, the CDR3 is TGTGCCAGCTCACCCAGACTAGCGGGAGACAATGAGCAGTTCTTC. Amino acids: CASSPRLAGDNEQFF.

This clone turned up a few times. This sequence joins TRBV2 and TRBJ2-3; 11 nucleotides match TRBD2. Looked up from germline, CDR1 is SNHLY and CDR2 is FYNNEI. V lost 9 bases and J lost 0; bases outside the gene matches: 8. The CDR3 has 16 amino acids. The CDR3 bases are TGTGCCAGGGGGGGCATAGCGGGAGGGAGCACAGATACGCAGTATTTT. Its protein is CARGGIAGGSTDTQYF.

The gene calls are TRBV6-6 and TRBJ1-1; TRBD1 is a possible D gene (5 bases). Germline assignment: CDR1 MNHNY and CDR2 SVGAGI (reference sequence). There are 14 residues in the CDR3. The V end lost 5 bases, the J end lost 1 base, and 11 bases lay between the germline ends. The CDR3 region has the DNA TGTGCCAGCAGTCCCGGTCAGGGGAACACTGAAGCTTTCTTT. Translated, it gives CASSPGQGNTEAFF.

The chain is built from TRBV27 and TRBJ2-1, with no clear D. V was cut by 3 bases and J by 3 bases, with 6 bases left in between. The CDR3 loop spans 13 amino acids. CDR1 MNHEY and CDR2 SMNVEV come from the germline V gene (reference sequence). As DNA, the CDR3 is TGTGCCAGCAGTTTCGCGATCTACAATGAGCAGTTCTTC. It specifies CASSFAIYNEQFF.

V usage is TRBV5-4 and J usage is TRBJ2-7; 10 bases align to TRBD1. The CDR3 is 14 amino acids. With 3 bases clipped from V and 6 bases from J, the junction kept 6 bases outside the gene matches. Germline values: CDR1 SGHNT, CDR2 YYREEE (reference sequence). This CDR3 is CASSWDRGYGEQYF. The CDR3 DNA follows: TGTGCCAGCAGCTGGGACAGGGGATACGGCGAGCAGTACTTC.

This clone was recorded a few times. The rearrangement joins TRBV19 to TRBJ2-1, with TRBD2 identical over 8 bases. V lost 5 bases and J lost 16; bases outside the gene matches: 7. Germline lookup yields CDR1 LNHDA and CDR2 SQIVND (reference sequence). CDR3 size: 11 residues. The CDR3 sequence is CASSLPGLVFF. The CDR3 nucleotides are TGTGCCAGTAGTTTACCGGGACTAGTATTCTTC.

V usage is TRBV11-3 and J usage is TRBJ2-1; 11 nucleotides agree with TRBD2. The V gene end was trimmed by 4 bases and the J gene end by 6 bases; junction bases not matched to a gene: 14. The CDR3 loop spans 18 amino acids. The germline CDR1 and CDR2 sequences are SGHNT and YENEEA. The CDR3 reads CASSSGLLAGVNSNEQFF. CDR3 sequence (DNA): TGTGCCAGCAGCTCTGGGCTACTAGCGGGAGTTAACAGCAATGAGCAGTTCTTC.

This rearrangement joins TRBV5-4 to TRBJ1-6, with TRBD1 as a possible D gene (6 bases). The CDR3 loop spans 16 amino acids. V was shortened by 3 bases and J by 10 bases, with 20 bases between the two germline ends. CDR1 is SGHNT and CDR2 is YYREEE in the germline V gene (reference sequence). The CDR3 spells CASSSAKQGTSSPLHF. The CDR3 DNA sequence: TGTGCCAGCAGCTCAGCAAAACAGGGAACCTCCTCACCCCTCCACTTT.

V gene TRBV9 combines with J gene TRBJ2-7; tentative D call: TRBD1 (5 bases). CDR1 is SGDLS, CDR2 YYNGEE, per germline. V lost 0 bases to trimming and J lost 5 bases, with 12 bases between them. The CDR3 has 14 residues. The CDR3 here is CASSVGGAPDEQYF. The CDR3 DNA follows: TGTGCCAGCAGCGTAGGTGGGGCTCCCGACGAGCAGTACTTC.

A remark on this clone: Other DNA sequences from this sample encode an identical CDR3 as well. The V call is TRBV19, the J call TRBJ1-1; D is unresolved. Trimming removed 2 bases from V and 4 bases from J, with 8 bases in between. The CDR3 extends over 13 amino acids. The V gene's germline CDR1 is LNHDA and CDR2 SQIVND (reference sequence). CDR3 in amino acids: CASSISRGTEAFF. The DNA for the CDR3 is TGTGCCAGTAGTATAAGTAGAGGCACTGAAGCTTTCTTT.

The chain is built from TRBV30 and TRBJ1-4; 8 bases are a match to TRBD1. J was trimmed by 3 bases and V by 1 base; bases with no gene match: 7. From germline, CDR1 is GTSNPN and CDR2 SVGIG (reference sequence). The CDR3 extends over 16 amino acids. The CDR3 DNA reads as TGTGCCTGGAGTGAAAGGAGGACAGGGCCTAATGAAAAACTGTTTTTT. Translating it yields CAWSERRTGPNEKLFF.

This clone was detected only a few times. The chain has TRBV11-2 and TRBJ2-1; the match to TRBD2 covers 9 bases. The ends lost 2 bases at V and 2 bases at J; junction bases unmatched: 1. This CDR3 contains 15 residues. The germline CDR1 and CDR2 sequences are SGHAT and FQNNGV. CDR3 residues: CASSLIAGAYNEQFF. Written as DNA, the CDR3 is TGTGCCAGCAGCTTAATAGCGGGAGCCTACAATGAGCAGTTCTTC.

V usage is TRBV5-1 and J usage is TRBJ2-3; tentatively, D is TRBD1 (5 bases). The CDR3 has 15 residues. The germline V gene has CDR1 SGHRS and CDR2 YFSETQ. Trimming took 0 bases from V and 1 from J, leaving 9 bases between them. The CDR3 here is CASSLDGRGTDTQYF. The CDR3 DNA reads TGCGCCAGCAGCTTGGATGGCAGGGGCACAGATACGCAGTATTTT. The full variable domain, its missing parts supplied by reference TRBV5-1 and TRBJ2-3, is KAGVTQTPRYLIKTRGQQVTLSCSPISGHRSVSWYQQTPGQGLQFLFEYFSETQRNKGNFPGRFSGRQFSNSRSEMNVSTLELGDSALYLCASSLDGRGTDTQYFGPGTRLTVL.

This chain connects TRBV27 to TRBJ2-1, with a weak D call TRBD2 (6 bases). The CDR3 consists of 17 residues. Between the trimmed V and J ends, which lost 2 bases and 0 bases, there was a span of 14 bases. The germline CDR1 and CDR2 sequences are MNHEY and SMNVEV (reference sequence). The CDR3 bases are TGTGCCAGCAGTTTAAAGGCTAGCGCGTTCTCCTACAATGAGCAGTTCTTC. Translating gives CASSLKASAFSYNEQFF.

This clone was seen once. V gene TRBV5-6 combines with J gene TRBJ2-3; tentatively, D is TRBD1 (6 bases). The CDR3 length is 15 residues. Germline CDR1 SGHDT, CDR2 YYEEEE. The V and J ends lost 0 bases and 4 bases respectively, with 12 bases between them. The CDR3 protein is CASSLAPRGADTQYF. The CDR3 coding sequence is TGTGCCAGCAGCTTGGCCCCCAGGGGAGCAGATACGCAGTATTTT.

The rearrangement joins TRBV19 to TRBJ1-5, with D maybe TRBD1 (5 bases). The CDR3 loop spans 14 amino acids. Trimming took 7 bases from V and 4 from J, leaving 14 bases between them. Germline V lookup: CDR1 LNHDA, CDR2 SQIVND (reference sequence). In DNA form, the CDR3 reads TGTGCCAGTACCCGGGGGTATGGAAATCAGCCCCAGCATTTT. Protein product: CASTRGYGNQPQHF.